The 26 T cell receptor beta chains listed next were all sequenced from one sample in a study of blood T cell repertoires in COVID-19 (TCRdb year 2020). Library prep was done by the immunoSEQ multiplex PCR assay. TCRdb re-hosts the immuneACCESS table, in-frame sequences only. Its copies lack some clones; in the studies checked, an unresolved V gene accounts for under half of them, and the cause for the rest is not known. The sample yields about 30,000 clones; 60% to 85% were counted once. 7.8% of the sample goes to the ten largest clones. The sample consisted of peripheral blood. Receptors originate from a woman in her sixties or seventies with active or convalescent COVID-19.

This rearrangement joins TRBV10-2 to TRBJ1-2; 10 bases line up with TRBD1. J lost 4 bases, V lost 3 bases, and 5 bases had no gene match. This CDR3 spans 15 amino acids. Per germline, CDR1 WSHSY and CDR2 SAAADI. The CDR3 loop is CASSDGRTGGYGYTF. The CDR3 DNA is TGCGCCAGCAGTGATGGGAGGACAGGGGGCTATGGCTACACCTTC.

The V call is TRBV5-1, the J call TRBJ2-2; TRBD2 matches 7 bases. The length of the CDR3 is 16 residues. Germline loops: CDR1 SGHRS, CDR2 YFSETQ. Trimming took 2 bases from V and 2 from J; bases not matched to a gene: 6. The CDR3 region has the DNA TGCGCCAGCAGCTTATCGGCGGGAGTAAACACCGGGGAGCTGTTTTTT. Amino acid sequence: CASSLSAGVNTGELFF.

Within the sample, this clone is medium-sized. For the CDR3, the DNA is TGTGCCAGCAGTACAGGGGGCTGGGGCAATCAGCCCCAGCATTTT. This sequence encodes CASSTGGWGNQPQHF. The V and J genes are TRBV2 and TRBJ1-5; 9 nucleotides line up with TRBD1. The germline gives CDR1 SNHLY, CDR2 FYNNEI. CDR3 size: 15 residues. The V gene end was trimmed by 5 bases and the J gene end by 2 bases; junction bases not matched to a gene: 4.

CDR3 nucleotide sequence: TGTGCCAGCAGCGCGGGGGTACTAGCGGGAGGGCGGACCTACGAGCAGTACTTC. As protein: CASSAGVLAGGRTYEQYF. This sequence joins TRBV5-6 and TRBJ2-7; 13 nucleotides align to TRBD2. This CDR3 has 18 amino acids. CDR1 is SGHDT, CDR2 YYEEEE, per germline. J lost 2 bases, V lost 4 bases, and 12 bases had no gene match.

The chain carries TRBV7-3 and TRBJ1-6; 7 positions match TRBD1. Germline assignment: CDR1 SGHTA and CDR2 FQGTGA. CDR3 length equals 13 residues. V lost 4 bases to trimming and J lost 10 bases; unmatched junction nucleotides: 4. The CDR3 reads CASSYDRVSPLHF. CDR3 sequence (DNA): TGTGCCAGCAGCTACGACAGGGTCTCACCCCTCCACTTT. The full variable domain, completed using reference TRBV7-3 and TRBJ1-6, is GAGVSQTPSNKVTEKGKYVELRCDPISGHTALYWYRQSLGQGPEFLIYFQGTGAADDSGLPNDRFFAVRPEGSVSTLKIQRTERGDSAVYLCASSYDRVSPLHFGNGTRLTVT.

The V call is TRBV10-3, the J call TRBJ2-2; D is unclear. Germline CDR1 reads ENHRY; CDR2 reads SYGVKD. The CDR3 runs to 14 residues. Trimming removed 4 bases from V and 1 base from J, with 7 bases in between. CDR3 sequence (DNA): TGTGCCATCAGTGTTCCTCTGAACACCGGGGAGCTGTTTTTT. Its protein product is CAISVPLNTGELFF.

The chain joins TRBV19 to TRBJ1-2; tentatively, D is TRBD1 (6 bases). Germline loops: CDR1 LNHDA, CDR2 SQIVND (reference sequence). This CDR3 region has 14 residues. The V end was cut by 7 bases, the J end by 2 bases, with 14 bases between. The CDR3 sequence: CASTRKGGNYGYTF. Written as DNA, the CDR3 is TGTGCCAGTACTAGGAAAGGGGGAAACTATGGCTACACCTTC.

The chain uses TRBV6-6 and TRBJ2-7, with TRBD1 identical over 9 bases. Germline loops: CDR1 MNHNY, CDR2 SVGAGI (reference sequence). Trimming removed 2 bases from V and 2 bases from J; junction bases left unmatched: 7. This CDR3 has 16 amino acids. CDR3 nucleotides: TGTGCCAGCAGTTACCCGGGACAGGGATTCCCCTACGAGCAGTACTTC. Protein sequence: CASSYPGQGFPYEQYF.

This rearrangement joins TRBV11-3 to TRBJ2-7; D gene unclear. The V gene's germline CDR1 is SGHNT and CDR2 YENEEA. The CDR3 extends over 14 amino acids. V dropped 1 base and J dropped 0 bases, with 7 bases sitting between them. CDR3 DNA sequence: TGTGCCAGCAGCTTAGGAGGAAGCTCCTACGAGCAGTACTTC. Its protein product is CASSLGGSSYEQYF.

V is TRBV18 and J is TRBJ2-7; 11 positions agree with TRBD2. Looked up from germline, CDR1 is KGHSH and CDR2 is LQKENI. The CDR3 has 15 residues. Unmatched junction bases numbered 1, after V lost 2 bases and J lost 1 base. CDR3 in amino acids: CASSPTSGSSYEQYF. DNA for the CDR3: TGTGCCAGCTCACCAACTAGCGGGAGTTCCTACGAGCAGTACTTC.

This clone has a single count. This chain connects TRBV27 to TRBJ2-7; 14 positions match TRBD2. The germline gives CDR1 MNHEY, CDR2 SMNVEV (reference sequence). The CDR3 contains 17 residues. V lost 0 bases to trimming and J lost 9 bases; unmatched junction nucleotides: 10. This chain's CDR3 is CASSLSGRTSGGNRQYF. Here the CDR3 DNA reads TGTGCCAGCAGTTTATCGGGGCGGACTAGCGGGGGGAACCGGCAGTACTTC.

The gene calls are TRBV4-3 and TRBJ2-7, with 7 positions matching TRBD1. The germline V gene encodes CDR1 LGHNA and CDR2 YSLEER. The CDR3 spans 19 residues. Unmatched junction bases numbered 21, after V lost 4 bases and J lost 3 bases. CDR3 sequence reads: CASSRTKVEGAILCYEQYF. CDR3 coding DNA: TGCGCCAGCAGCCGCACGAAGGTTGAGGGGGCTATCCTCTGCTACGAGCAGTACTTC.

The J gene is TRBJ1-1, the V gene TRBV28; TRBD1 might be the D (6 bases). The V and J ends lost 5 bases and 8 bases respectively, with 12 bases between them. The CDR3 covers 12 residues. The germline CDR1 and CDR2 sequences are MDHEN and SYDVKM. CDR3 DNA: TGTGCCAGCAGTCTCCCTGGGACAGAAGCTTTCTTT. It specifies CASSLPGTEAFF.

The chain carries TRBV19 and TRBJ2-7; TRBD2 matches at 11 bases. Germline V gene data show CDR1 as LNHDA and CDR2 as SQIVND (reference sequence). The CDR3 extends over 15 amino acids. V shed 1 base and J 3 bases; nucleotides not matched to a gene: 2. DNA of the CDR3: TGTGCCAGTAGTATAGGGGGGACTAGCGGCTACGAGCAGTACTTC. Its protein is CASSIGGTSGYEQYF.

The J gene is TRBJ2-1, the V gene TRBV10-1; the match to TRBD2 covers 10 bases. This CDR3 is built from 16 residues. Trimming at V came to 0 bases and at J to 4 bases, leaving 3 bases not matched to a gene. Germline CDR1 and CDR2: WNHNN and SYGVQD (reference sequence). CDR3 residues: CASSESSSGRYNEQFF. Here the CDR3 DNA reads TGCGCCAGCAGTGAGTCTTCTAGCGGGAGATACAATGAGCAGTTCTTC.

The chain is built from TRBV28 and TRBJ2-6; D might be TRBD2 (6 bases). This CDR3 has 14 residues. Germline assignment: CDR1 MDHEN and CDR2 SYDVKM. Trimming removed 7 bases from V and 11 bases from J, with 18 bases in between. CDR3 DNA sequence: TGTGCCAGCAAAGGGGAGGTAGCTCTAGACGTCCTGACTTTC. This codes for CASKGEVALDVLTF.

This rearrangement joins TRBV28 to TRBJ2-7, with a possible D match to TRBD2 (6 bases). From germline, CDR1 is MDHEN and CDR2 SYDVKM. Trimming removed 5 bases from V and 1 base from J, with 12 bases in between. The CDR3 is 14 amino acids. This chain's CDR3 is CASSPRLVSYEQYF. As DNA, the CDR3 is TGTGCCAGCAGTCCCAGACTAGTTTCCTACGAGCAGTACTTC.

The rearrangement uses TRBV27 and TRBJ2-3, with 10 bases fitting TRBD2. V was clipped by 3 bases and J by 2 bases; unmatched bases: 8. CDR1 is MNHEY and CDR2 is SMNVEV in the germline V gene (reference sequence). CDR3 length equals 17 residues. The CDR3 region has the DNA TGTGCCAGCAGTTTGAGGAGCGGGAGGGCCTTCACAGATACGCAGTATTTT. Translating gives CASSLRSGRAFTDTQYF.

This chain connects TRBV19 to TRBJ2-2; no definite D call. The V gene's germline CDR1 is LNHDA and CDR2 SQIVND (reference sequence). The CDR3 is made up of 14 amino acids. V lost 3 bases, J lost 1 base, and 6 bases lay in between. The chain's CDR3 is CASSIHRNTGELFF. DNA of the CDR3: TGTGCCAGTAGTATCCACAGGAACACCGGGGAGCTGTTTTTT.

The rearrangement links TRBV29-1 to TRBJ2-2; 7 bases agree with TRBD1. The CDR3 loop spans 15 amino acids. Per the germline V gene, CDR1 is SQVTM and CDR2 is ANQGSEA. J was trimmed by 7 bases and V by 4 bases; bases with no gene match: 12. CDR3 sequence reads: CSVGGDRVWSGELFF. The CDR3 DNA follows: TGCAGCGTTGGGGGTGACAGGGTCTGGAGCGGGGAGCTGTTTTTT.

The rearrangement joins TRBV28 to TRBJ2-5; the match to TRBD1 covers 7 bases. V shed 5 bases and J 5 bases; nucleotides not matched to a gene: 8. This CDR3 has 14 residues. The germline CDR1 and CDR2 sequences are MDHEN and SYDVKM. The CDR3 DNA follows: TGTGCCAGCAGTACTTTGACAGGGCGCGAGACCCAGTACTTC. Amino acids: CASSTLTGRETQYF.

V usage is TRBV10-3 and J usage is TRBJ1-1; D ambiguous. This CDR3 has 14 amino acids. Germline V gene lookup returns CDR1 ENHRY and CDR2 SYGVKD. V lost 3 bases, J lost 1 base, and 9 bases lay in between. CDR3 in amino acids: CAISDAGENTEAFF. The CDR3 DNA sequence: TGTGCCATCAGTGATGCCGGGGAGAACACTGAAGCTTTCTTT.

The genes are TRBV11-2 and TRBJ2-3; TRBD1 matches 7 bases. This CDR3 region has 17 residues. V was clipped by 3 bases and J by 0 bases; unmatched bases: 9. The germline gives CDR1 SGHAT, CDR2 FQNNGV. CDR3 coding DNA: TGTGCCAGCAGCTTTAAGGCGGACAGGACTAGCACAGATACGCAGTATTTT. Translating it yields CASSFKADRTSTDTQYF.

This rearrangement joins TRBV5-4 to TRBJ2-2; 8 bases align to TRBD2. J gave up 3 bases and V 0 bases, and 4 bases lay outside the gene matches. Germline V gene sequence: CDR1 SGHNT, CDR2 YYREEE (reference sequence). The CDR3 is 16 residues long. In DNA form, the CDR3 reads TGTGCCAGCAGCTTGGCGGGAGGGGCTGACACCGGGGAGCTGTTTTTT. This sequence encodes CASSLAGGADTGELFF.

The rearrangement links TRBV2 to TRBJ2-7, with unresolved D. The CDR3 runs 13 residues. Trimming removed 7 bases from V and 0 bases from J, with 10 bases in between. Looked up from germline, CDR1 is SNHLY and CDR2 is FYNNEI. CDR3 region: CASMQTVSYEQYF. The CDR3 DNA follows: TGTGCCAGCATGCAAACAGTCTCCTACGAGCAGTACTTC.

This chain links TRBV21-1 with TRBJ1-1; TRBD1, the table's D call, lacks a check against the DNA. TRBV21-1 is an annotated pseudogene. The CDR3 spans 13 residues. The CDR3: CASMGTGSTEAFF. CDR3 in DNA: TGTGCCAGCATGGGGACAGGGAGCACTGAAGCTTTCTTT.